Included here is one T cell receptor beta chain sequence, with context. This clonotype is termed medium-sized (0.01 to 0.1%). This receptor's antigen is unknown. Base qualities are not at hand, and no much larger clone is one base apart. These data are taken from a study of read filtering for tumor transcriptome and immune sequencing (dated by TCRdb to 2020 to 2021). Regarding the complete study: Of the patients in the cohort, 17 were male and over twelve were female, and their mean age was around 64 years, with a range of about 45 to 90. By revised international staging, fewer than ten patients were R-ISS I, under 20 were R-ISS II and 6 or 7 were R-ISS III. Whole-transcriptome libraries were prepared with the TruSeq RNA Access Library Prep Kit after DNase treatment. TCR-region mapped reads per sample ranged from about 4.05 to 10.27 million with IR-seq versus only about 75 to 1,400 with RNA-seq. TCR repertoires obtained by targeted immune repertoire sequencing and by bulk whole-transcriptome sequencing performed on the same bone marrow samples were compared. One of the main goals was to work out a read-filtering strategy for immune repertoire data, in particular whether clonotypes backed by only a single read should be removed.

The CDR3 measures 14 amino acids from cysteine to phenylalanine. Kept here is only the CDR3 DNA, which spans 42 bases and is read in frame from base 1. The germline V gene (reference sequence) sets CDR1 to MNHEY and CDR2 to SMNVEV. TCR libraries were constructed from approximately 360 ng RNA using the Immunoverse kit, and molecular barcoded adaptors covering alpha/delta and beta/gamma chains were employed. The same RNA used for transcriptome sequencing was used for TCR library preparation. An Illumina HiSeq 4000 with 2 x 150 cycles was used to sequence the TCR libraries. The authors' pipeline ran thus. Using MiXCR, which included quality filtering and error correction, TCR reads were aligned to human V, D, J and C references and then assembled into CDR3 clonotypes. The tcR package in R was used to analyze clonotype counts and gene usage diversity. Raw mapping reads were checked after the RNA-seq reads had been mapped by STAR aligner version 2.5.3a onto the human GRCh37 genome. To test the effect of sequencing depth on detected clonotypes, IR-seq fastq files were randomly downsampled using Seqtk 1.3. The public reads were run again by TCRdb, first through fastp at Q25 and then through MiXCR, and only productive beta chains were kept. All rows with the same CDR3 protein become a single entry with the most common DNA and genes. TCRdb, rather than the study authors, made the V and J calls. The sample records 35,000 to 40,000 distinct CDR3 sequences, roughly 13% of which are singletons. Jointly, the top ten make up around a quarter of the sample.

Every patient had bone marrow sampled at the time of active disease. Ficoll-Hypaque density gradient centrifugation was used to isolate the bone marrow mononuclear cells. Myeloma plasma cells were removed and CD138-negative cells were obtained by negative selection following labeling with CD138 magnetic microbeads on a MACS separator. Purity of the isolated cells was checked by flow cytometry on an Attune NxT using CD138 antibodies. TRIzol reagent was used to extract total RNA, and a NanoDrop spectrophotometer was used to quantify the extracted RNA. Paired RNA-seq and IR-seq were performed on the CD138-negative bone marrow sample of each patient. General conclusions and limits of the study: Clonotypes were captured by IR-seq at much higher depth and more reliably than by RNA-seq, and smaller IR-seq throughput was sufficient for identification of most shared clonotypes. In IR-seq, single-read clonotypes were roughly 82% of clonotypes but 3% to 4% of total reads; in RNA-seq they were 74.6% of clonotypes and roughly 42% of reads. The sorted CD138-negative fraction was composed of a mixed bone marrow immune population rather than of purified T cells. Removing single-read clonotypes increased the correlation between IR-seq and RNA-seq shared clonotype proportions.

Sequencing was carried out using a population of CD138-negative cells sorted from bone marrow. What the cell subset or site label conveys for this sample: bone marrow mononuclear cells depleted of CD138+ plasma/myeloma cells by negative magnetic selection. The chain is made from TRBV27 and TRBJ1-1; the D gene assignment is ambiguous. The last part of the DNA fits TRBJ1-6 better; the J call may be wrong. This receptor was obtained from a donor at least 40 years old with multiple myeloma. The DNA sequence reads TGTGCCAGCAGTTTTGGGCAGTTTAATTCACCCCTCCACTTT. It specifies CASSFGQFNSPLHF.